This TCR beta chain was retrieved from a study of vaccination effects on CD4 cells after COVID-19. This clone has more than one count but fewer than ten. No antigen is known for it. CD4+ T cells specific for antigen were expanded with viral peptide pools by the ViraFEST assay before sequencing. Around day 10 of culture, CD4+ T cells were separated out. None of these healthy vaccinees had been infected with SARS-CoV-2 before vaccination. Wells of roughly 2.1 million PBMC each were grown with 9.5 to 10 IU/ml IL-2 and 8.5 to 10 ug/ml peptides. Half of the medium was exchanged for IL-2 medium on both days 3 and 7. Findings of the study overall: Healthy vaccinees' vaccine-induced clones included only 1 of 255 that recognized common cold coronaviruses.

The assay was immunoSEQ multiplex PCR, and TCRdb's table has in-frame clones only and misses some. The table includes around 79,000 clones, about four fifths detected once. The germline gives CDR1 MNHEY, CDR2 SMNVEV (reference sequence). Trimming took 0 bases from V and 5 from J, leaving 13 bases between them. The CDR3 consists of 15 residues. V is TRBV27 and J is TRBJ1-2; possible D gene TRBD1, 6 bases. This receptor was identified in a human donor who received a COVID-19 vaccine. Material: CD4+ T cells from PBMCs cultured with SARS-CoV-2 spike peptides, obtained before COVID-19 vaccination. The CDR3 nucleotides read TGTGCCAGCAGTTTATCGGGGGGCAGGATATATGGCTACACCTTC. Its protein is CASSLSGGRIYGYTF.